This T cell receptor beta chain was profiled in a study of blood T cell repertoires in COVID-19. Study-level information: From T cells, B-cell-depleted T cells, or PBMCs came the material, which was cDNA or gDNA.

Measured with immunoSEQ multiplex PCR; TCRdb has only the in-frame clones, and not every one. The sample has around 110,000 clones; over 60% are singletons. The source of this sequence is a man between 65 and 80 years old with acute or convalescent COVID-19. Sequencing input: peripheral blood.

The CDR3 coding sequence is TGTGCCAGCCGCCGGGGGTTGAGCTACGAGCAGTACTTC. This translates into CASRRGLSYEQYF. V and J are TRBV12-3 or TRBV12-4 and TRBJ2-7; weak D call: TRBD2 (6 bases). Deletions cut 8 bases from V and 3 bases from J, with 14 bases between. The CDR3 has 13 residues.